This entry describes one T cell receptor (beta chain). CDR1 and CDR2 (germline): SGHRS, YFSETQ. The CDR3 runs 18 residues. V was pared by 2 bases and J by 4 bases, with 24 bases between. This entry comes from a study of glioma-infiltrating T cells after dendritic cell vaccination. Study in general: The vaccine used monocyte-derived dendritic cells pulsed overnight with autologous tumor lysate.

Profiling relied on immunoSEQ multiplex PCR, and the TCRdb table lists in-frame clones only, not all of them. The top ten clones hold nearly 6% of a sample with under 100,000 clones, around 80% of them seen once. The sequence came from a human donor with glioblastoma. The sequences come from blood, collected before dendritic cell vaccination. The chain carries TRBV5-1 and TRBJ1-2; D unclear. CDR3 in DNA: TGCGCCAGCAGCTTAATAGGGCCTAGCGATTCAGATTTCTATGGCTACACCTTC. This sequence encodes CASSLIGPSDSDFYGYTF. The full variable domain, rest sourced from reference TRBV5-1 and TRBJ1-2, is KAGVTQTPRYLIKTRGQQVTLSCSPISGHRSVSWYQQTPGQGLQFLFEYFSETQRNKGNFPGRFSGRQFSNSRSEMNVSTLELGDSALYLCASSLIGPSDSDFYGYTFGSGTRLTVV.